The 12 T cell receptor beta chains presented below share a single source sample, sequenced in a study of shared clonotypes between healthy human individuals. TCRdb's table, derived via immunoSEQ multiplex PCR, lists solely in-frame clones and lacks some. This sample has approximately 1,500,000 clones, with approximately 97% found just once. The sequenced material came from naive CD4+ T cells sorted from blood. Subset described: CD45RA+ positively selected. These receptors were collected from a man aged 25-45 years in good health.

The chain employs TRBV2 and TRBJ1-4; tentatively, D is TRBD1 (6 bases). Trimming removed 3 bases from V and 5 bases from J, with 10 bases in between. The germline V gene encodes CDR1 SNHLY and CDR2 FYNNEI. The CDR3 loop spans 14 amino acids. The CDR3 here is CASSDRGGNEKLFF. The DNA of the CDR3 is TGTGCCAGCAGTGACCGAGGGGGGAATGAAAAACTGTTTTTT.

About this clone: The same CDR3 can be traced to other DNA sequences in this sample. This chain links TRBV29-1 with TRBJ2-5, with TRBD2 identical over 9 bases. Trimming took 4 bases from V and 1 from J; bases not matched to a gene: 1. Germline assignment: CDR1 SQVTM and CDR2 ANQGSEA. This CDR3 has 13 residues. As DNA, the CDR3 is TGCAGCGTTGGGGGACTAGCCCAAGAGACCCAGTACTTC. Translation gives CSVGGLAQETQYF.

The chain is built from TRBV5-4 and TRBJ2-5; TRBD1 agrees at 8 bases. The V segment lost 4 bases and the J segment 1 base; nucleotides outside the gene matches: 9. The CDR3 consists of 16 residues. The germline gives CDR1 SGHNT, CDR2 YYREEE (reference sequence). The CDR3 region is CASSQGADSFQETQYF. DNA of the CDR3: TGTGCCAGCAGCCAGGGGGCCGACAGTTTCCAAGAGACCCAGTACTTC.

The rearrangement uses TRBV11-1 and TRBJ2-3; 9 positions match TRBD1. Germline CDR1 is SGHAT and CDR2 is FQDESV (reference sequence). V was pared by 1 base and J by 9 bases, with 11 bases of the junction left unmatched. The CDR3 sequence is 16 residues long. The chain's CDR3 is CASSLGTGTGLGTQYF. The CDR3 DNA sequence: TGTGCCAGCAGCTTAGGGACCGGGACAGGGCTTGGGACGCAGTATTTT.

This clone occurred once. V and J are TRBV9 and TRBJ2-7, with 14 bases fitting TRBD2. This CDR3 has 15 residues. V lost 3 bases, J lost 5 bases, and 4 bases stayed unmatched. The germline gives CDR1 SGDLS, CDR2 YYNGEE. The CDR3 sequence: CASSGLAGGPNEQYF. In nucleotides, the CDR3 is TGTGCCAGCAGCGGACTAGCGGGAGGGCCCAACGAGCAGTACTTC.

The rearrangement links TRBV18 to TRBJ2-7, with 7 bases matching TRBD1. The CDR3 length is 14 residues. Per the germline V gene, CDR1 is KGHSH and CDR2 is LQKENI. The V and J ends lost 6 bases and 2 bases, in that order; junction bases with no gene match: 7. CDR3 protein: CASSATGIPYEQYF. For the CDR3, the DNA is TGTGCCAGCTCCGCGACAGGGATCCCCTACGAGCAGTACTTC.

The V gene is TRBV5-1, the J gene TRBJ2-1; tentatively, D is TRBD1 (5 bases). Germline-derived CDR1 and CDR2 are SGHRS and YFSETQ. CDR3 length equals 14 residues. The ends were cut back, 0 bases at V and 9 bases at J, with 13 bases in the middle. This chain's CDR3 is CASSLGVVDSEQFF. The CDR3 nucleotides are TGCGCCAGCAGCTTGGGGGTGGTAGACAGTGAGCAGTTCTTC. The variable domain in full, completed from reference TRBV5-1 and TRBJ2-1, reads KAGVTQTPRYLIKTRGQQVTLSCSPISGHRSVSWYQQTPGQGLQFLFEYFSETQRNKGNFPGRFSGRQFSNSRSEMNVSTLELGDSALYLCASSLGVVDSEQFFGPGTRLTVL.

This sequence joins TRBV28 and TRBJ1-2, with D perhaps matching TRBD1 (5 bases). CDR1 MDHEN and CDR2 SYDVKM come from the germline V gene. V gave up 6 bases and J gave up 0 bases, with 14 bases separating them. The CDR3 length is 15 residues. This chain's CDR3 is CASRRAGRTNYGYTF. The CDR3 DNA reads TGTGCCAGCAGAAGAGCAGGGCGAACTAACTATGGCTACACCTTC.

The CDR3 loop is CASSSHRGSSNQPQHF. Written as DNA, the CDR3 is TGTGCCAGTAGTTCTCACAGGGGATCAAGCAATCAGCCCCAGCATTTT. The V gene is TRBV19, the J gene TRBJ1-5; 7 bases match TRBD1. This CDR3 comprises 16 residues. The germline gives CDR1 LNHDA, CDR2 SQIVND (reference sequence). Losses at the gene ends were 5 bases for V and 1 base for J; bases not matched to a gene: 8.

The chain links TRBV7-6 to TRBJ2-2; D is unclear. This CDR3 region has 14 residues. Looked up from germline, CDR1 is SGHVS and CDR2 is FNYEAQ. The V and J ends lost 1 base and 6 bases respectively, with 9 bases between them. The CDR3: CASSLGDLAGELFF. CDR3 DNA: TGTGCCAGCAGCTTAGGGGATCTCGCCGGGGAGCTGTTTTTT.

This clone occurred once. The chain uses TRBV5-1 and TRBJ2-2; D might be TRBD1 (6 bases). Germline-derived CDR1 and CDR2 are SGHRS and YFSETQ. Trimming shortened V by 1 base and J by 5 bases, and 15 bases separated the two germline ends. CDR3 length: 16 residues. CDR3 DNA: TGCGCCAGCAGCTTGCCCCCCGGGCAGGGGACCGGGGAGCTGTTTTTT. Translation: CASSLPPGQGTGELFF.

This clone appeared once. The gene calls are TRBV5-1 and TRBJ1-5; TRBD1 is a possible D gene (6 bases). V lost 4 bases and J 6 bases, leaving 20 bases between the germline ends. Germline V gene data show CDR1 as SGHRS and CDR2 as YFSETQ. The CDR3 sequence is 16 residues long. This CDR3 reads CASSERAGGAGQPQHF. CDR3 in DNA: TGCGCCAGCAGCGAACGGGCGGGGGGCGCGGGTCAGCCCCAGCATTTT.